This T cell receptor beta chain derives from a study of OX40 agonist ivuxolimab in advanced cancers. Study in general: With ivuxolimab, an agonistic anti-OX40 (CD134) antibody, patients were treated.

As regards this clone: The antigen remains undetermined.

General observations from the study: The authors did not determine the antigen specificity of the expanded peripheral T cells.

Researchers took blood at baseline, on cycle 4 day 1, and on cycle 7 day 1. Trimming removed 4 bases from V and 3 bases from J; junction bases left unmatched: 6. Looked up from germline, CDR1 is SGDLS and CDR2 is YYNGEE. CDR3 length: 14 amino acids. This table comes from immunoSEQ multiplex PCR, and its TCRdb copy is limited to in-frame clones, with some not included. Among 35,000 to 45,000 clones listed, 60% to 85% were seen once. Here the sequenced sample was CD4+ or CD8+ T cells sorted from blood, taken in a trial of the OX40 agonist ivuxolimab. This TCR was recovered from an adult with an advanced solid tumor such as melanoma, head and neck, liver or kidney cancer. The rearrangement links TRBV9 to TRBJ2-7; 8 nucleotides agree with TRBD1. The CDR3 bases are TGTGCCAGCAGCCCGCAGGGGGCCCTCTACGAGCAGTACTTC. Translating it yields CASSPQGALYEQYF.